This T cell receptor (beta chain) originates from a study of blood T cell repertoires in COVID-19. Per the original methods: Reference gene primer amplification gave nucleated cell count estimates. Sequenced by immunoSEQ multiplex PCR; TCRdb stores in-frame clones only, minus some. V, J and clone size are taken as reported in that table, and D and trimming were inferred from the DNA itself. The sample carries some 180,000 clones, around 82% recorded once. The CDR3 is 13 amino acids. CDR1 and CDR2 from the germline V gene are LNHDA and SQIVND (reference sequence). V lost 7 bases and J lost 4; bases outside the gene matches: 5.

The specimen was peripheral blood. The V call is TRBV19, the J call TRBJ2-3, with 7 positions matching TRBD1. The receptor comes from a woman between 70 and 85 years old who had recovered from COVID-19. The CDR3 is CASTGTGADTQYF. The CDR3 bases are TGTGCCAGTACGGGCACAGGGGCAGATACGCAGTATTTT.